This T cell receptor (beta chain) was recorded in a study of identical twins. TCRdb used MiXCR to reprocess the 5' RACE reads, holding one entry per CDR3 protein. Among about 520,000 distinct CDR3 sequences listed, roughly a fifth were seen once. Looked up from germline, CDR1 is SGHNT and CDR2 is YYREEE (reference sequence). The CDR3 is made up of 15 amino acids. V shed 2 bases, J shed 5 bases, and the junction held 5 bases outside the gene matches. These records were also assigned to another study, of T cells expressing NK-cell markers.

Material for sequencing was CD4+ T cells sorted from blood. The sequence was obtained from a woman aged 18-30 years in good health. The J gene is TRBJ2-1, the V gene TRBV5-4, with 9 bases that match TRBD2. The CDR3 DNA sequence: TGTGCCAGCAGCTTTAGCGGGGGCCCTAACAATGAGCAGTTCTTC. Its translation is CASSFSGGPNNEQFF.